This T cell receptor beta chain comes out of a study of T cells after yellow fever vaccination. This clonotype was picked up many times. From the 5' RACE reads, TCRdb called clonotypes with MiXCR, one entry per CDR3 protein. The sample yields fewer than 400,000 distinct CDR3 sequences, approximately 12% seen once. The CDR3 runs 15 residues. Germline loops: CDR1 SGHRS, CDR2 YFSETQ. V dropped 4 bases and J dropped 0 bases, with 13 bases sitting between them. This chain joins TRBV5-1 and TRBJ2-5; D possibly corresponds to TRBD1 (6 bases). The clonotype was recovered from a young man who received the YFV17D yellow fever vaccine. The sequenced sample was CD4+ T cells sorted from PBMCs, obtained 45 days after the yellow fever booster vaccination. CDR3 region: CASSTGTPYQETQYF. In nucleotides, the CDR3 is TGCGCCAGCAGCACCGGGACACCGTACCAAGAGACCCAGTACTTC.